These 22 T cell receptor beta chains share one sample of origin, sequenced in a study of radiotherapy plus CTLA-4 blockade in lung cancer. The repertoire was sequenced with immunoSEQ multiplex PCR; TCRdb's copy has only in-frame clones and lacks some. The profile shows about 99,000 clones, about 91% of them singletons. Sequencing used peripheral blood, obtained from a patient treated with radiotherapy plus ipilimumab. The source of these receptors is a human donor with non-small cell lung cancer that progressed on radiotherapy plus ipilimumab.

In this sample, this clone turned up a few times. This chain connects TRBV10-3 to TRBJ1-2; perhaps TRBD1 as D (5 bases). The germline V gene has CDR1 ENHRY and CDR2 SYGVKD. The CDR3 extends over 14 amino acids. V lost 6 bases and J lost 1, with 12 bases in between. DNA of the CDR3: TGTGCCATCAGGAAGGTCGGGGGTAACTATGGCTACACCTTC. Translated, it gives CAIRKVGGNYGYTF.

The V call is TRBV6-5, the J call TRBJ1-2; D gene ambiguous. The germline gives CDR1 MNHEY, CDR2 SVGAGI. V dropped 0 bases and J dropped 2 bases, with 10 bases sitting between them. The CDR3 has 15 amino acids. CDR3 amino acids: CASSYSRAQNYGYTF. As DNA, the CDR3 is TGTGCCAGCAGTTACTCGAGAGCACAGAACTATGGCTACACCTTC.

There are a few counts of this clone. This chain links TRBV14 with TRBJ2-4; D may correspond to TRBD1 or TRBD2 (5 bases each). CDR1 is SGHDN and CDR2 is FVKESK in the germline V gene. This CDR3 is built from 14 residues. V lost 4 bases and J 3 bases, leaving 10 bases between the germline ends. The CDR3 is CASSLLGDKNIQYF. The DNA of the CDR3 is TGTGCCAGCAGCCTCTTGGGGGACAAAAACATTCAGTACTTC. The full variable domain, its missing parts supplied by reference TRBV14 and TRBJ2-4, is EAGVTQFPSHSVIEKGQTVTLRCDPISGHDNLYWYRRVMGKEIKFLLHFVKESKQDESGMPNNRFLAERTGGTYSTLKVQPAELEDSGVYFCASSLLGDKNIQYFGAGTRLSVL.

This clone was seen only once. V usage is TRBV6-1 and J usage is TRBJ2-5, with TRBD2 as a possible D gene (5 bases). The tail of the sequence fits TRBJ2-7 better, so the J call may be wrong. The CDR3 has 13 residues. Germline CDR1 reads MNHNS; CDR2 reads SASEGT. The CDR3 reads CASSAGLDYEQYF. For the CDR3, the DNA is TGTGCCAGCAGTGCTGGACTGGACTACGAGCAGTACTTC.

The chain combines TRBV19 with TRBJ2-2; 7 bases are shared with TRBD2. J lost 3 bases, V lost 7 bases, and 8 bases had no gene match. CDR1 LNHDA and CDR2 SQIVND come from the germline V gene (reference sequence). There are 15 residues in the CDR3. The CDR3 DNA is TGTGCCAGTATGGGGGGGTTAGGACACACCGGGGAGCTGTTTTTT. It codes for CASMGGLGHTGELFF.

The chain employs TRBV27 and TRBJ2-3; D call uncertain. The CDR3 spans 12 residues. V was pared by 5 bases and J by 10 bases, with 13 bases between. Germline-derived CDR1 and CDR2 are MNHEY and SMNVEV (reference sequence). The CDR3 sequence: CASSATFGAQYF. In DNA form, the CDR3 reads TGTGCCAGCAGTGCGACCTTTGGGGCGCAGTATTTT.

In its sample, this clone was seen once. This chain joins TRBV6-6 and TRBJ2-5; possibly TRBD2 for D (5 bases). From germline, CDR1 is MNHNY and CDR2 SVGAGI (reference sequence). Trimming removed 3 bases at V and 5 bases at J, with 13 bases between. The CDR3 totals 14 residues. The CDR3 reads CASSYLGVGETQYF. CDR3 nucleotides: TGTGCCAGCAGTTATCTGGGAGTCGGGGAGACCCAGTACTTC.

About this clone itself: Without the conserved terminal phenylalanine or tryptophan, this CDR3 likely stems from a read error. This chain joins TRBV27 and TRBJ2-7; 9 nucleotides agree with TRBD1. Losses at the gene ends were 2 bases for V and 6 bases for J; bases not matched to a gene: 5. There are 14 residues in the CDR3. Per germline, CDR1 MNHEY and CDR2 SMNVEV (reference sequence). The CDR3 here is CASSLGQGTGEQYL. CDR3 coding DNA: TGTGCCAGCAGTTTAGGACAGGGGACCGGCGAGCAGTACCTC.

The V call is TRBV5-6, the J call TRBJ1-1; no definite D call. The V end lost 6 bases, the J end lost 2 bases, and 23 bases lay between the germline ends. The CDR3 is 17 amino acids. Germline CDR1 is SGHDT and CDR2 is YYEEEE. The CDR3 here is CASTLEGFPVSNTEAFF. In DNA form, the CDR3 reads TGTGCCAGCACCCTGGAGGGTTTTCCAGTTAGTAACACTGAAGCTTTCTTT.

The chain links TRBV15 to TRBJ2-7; 8 bases are a match to TRBD1. This CDR3 region has 14 residues. CDR1 and CDR2 (germline): LNHNV, YYDKDF (reference sequence). The trim removed 1 base at V and 4 bases at J, leaving 3 bases unmatched. The DNA for the CDR3 is TGTGCCACCAGCAGAGGCAGGGGGCAGTACGAGCAGTACTTC. Residues: CATSRGRGQYEQYF.

This rearrangement joins TRBV9 to TRBJ2-7; TRBD2 matches 7 bases. The V segment lost 0 bases and the J segment 2 bases; nucleotides outside the gene matches: 5. This CDR3 spans 15 amino acids. CDR1 and CDR2 (germline): SGDLS, YYNGEE. DNA of the CDR3: TGTGCCAGCAGCGTAGCGTCTAGCGGAGCCTACGAGCAGTACTTC. Translation: CASSVASSGAYEQYF.

The chain carries TRBV2 and TRBJ2-5; 12 nucleotides line up with TRBD1. This CDR3 spans 14 amino acids. The trim removed 6 bases at V and 5 bases at J, leaving 4 bases unmatched. CDR1 SNHLY and CDR2 FYNNEI come from the germline V gene. The CDR3: CASRWDRGPETQYF. The CDR3 nucleotides read TGTGCCAGCAGATGGGACAGGGGGCCGGAGACCCAGTACTTC.

J is TRBJ2-7 and V is TRBV19, with TRBD1 as a possible D gene (6 bases). CDR3 length: 14 residues. Trimming took off 3 bases at V and 1 base at J, with 10 bases between the two ends. CDR1 is LNHDA, CDR2 SQIVND, per germline (reference sequence). The CDR3 DNA is TGTGCCAGTAGTATTGGGGGCGAGTCCTACGAGCAGTACTTC. It yields the protein CASSIGGESYEQYF.

The DNA of the CDR3 is TGTGCCAGCTCACCAGTCGGGGCTCGCAACACTGAAGCTTTCTTT. Translation gives CASSPVGARNTEAFF. The chain is built from TRBV18 and TRBJ1-1, with a tentative D call TRBD1 (5 bases). V was cut by 2 bases and J by 2 bases, with 12 bases left in between. The length of the CDR3 is 15 residues. CDR1 and CDR2 from the germline V gene are KGHSH and LQKENI.

The chain combines TRBV19 with TRBJ1-2; D is uncertain. The CDR3 extends over 12 amino acids. Germline-derived CDR1 and CDR2 are LNHDA and SQIVND (reference sequence). Trimming shortened V by 4 bases and J by 4 bases, and 7 bases separated the two germline ends. The CDR3 protein is CASSKFSYGYTF. The CDR3, as DNA: TGTGCCAGTAGTAAGTTTTCCTATGGCTACACCTTC.

This chain joins TRBV6-5 and TRBJ2-5; a possible D gene is TRBD1 (5 bases). Germline loops: CDR1 MNHEY, CDR2 SVGAGI. The length of the CDR3 is 14 residues. Trimming removed 4 bases at V and 1 base at J, with 10 bases between. DNA for the CDR3: TGTGCCAGCAGTTTCCAGGGTGCCCAAGAGACCCAGTACTTC. Its protein product is CASSFQGAQETQYF.

V and J are TRBV2 and TRBJ1-3; D gene uncertain. V shed 2 bases and J shed 7 bases, with 18 bases lying between them. Germline CDR1 SNHLY, CDR2 FYNNEI. The CDR3 spans 16 residues. CDR3 in amino acids: CASSEWRWTDHNTIYF. Written as DNA, the CDR3 is TGTGCCAGCAGTGAATGGCGTTGGACGGACCACAACACCATATATTTT.

The chain joins TRBV29-1 to TRBJ2-2; D is perhaps TRBD2 (6 bases). The CDR3 contains 16 residues. Per the germline V gene, CDR1 is SQVTM and CDR2 is ANQGSEA. V lost 5 bases, J lost 0 bases, and 16 bases lay in between. CDR3 loop: CSVPGLGGTNTGELFF. DNA for the CDR3: TGCAGCGTTCCTGGTTTGGGGGGAACGAACACCGGGGAGCTGTTTTTT.

The rearrangement uses TRBV7-8 and TRBJ1-2; 8 bases match TRBD1. From germline, CDR1 is SGHVS and CDR2 FQNEAQ. V was pared by 8 bases and J by 7 bases, with 15 bases of the junction left unmatched. CDR3 length: 15 amino acids. The CDR3 sequence is CASRPPGQGAGGYTF. As DNA, the CDR3 is TGTGCCAGCCGCCCCCCGGGTCAGGGGGCGGGTGGCTACACCTTC.

V gene TRBV18 combines with J gene TRBJ2-7; the D is unclear. Trimming removed 4 bases from V and 0 bases from J, with 10 bases in between. Germline values: CDR1 KGHSH, CDR2 LQKENI. The CDR3 loop spans 14 amino acids. CDR3 bases: TGTGCCAGCTCACAAAAGCCGAACTCCTACGAGCAGTACTTC. Amino acids: CASSQKPNSYEQYF.

On this clone: Other DNA sequences in this sample translate to the same CDR3. The J gene is TRBJ1-3, the V gene TRBV5-1, with D tentatively TRBD1 (5 bases). V was shortened by 4 bases and J by 2 bases, with 10 bases between the two germline ends. This CDR3 has 14 amino acids. Germline V gene sequence: CDR1 SGHRS, CDR2 YFSETQ. The CDR3 reads CASSPGTAGNTIYF. CDR3 coding DNA: TGCGCCAGCAGCCCGGGGACGGCTGGAAACACCATATATTTT.

This chain joins TRBV7-2 and TRBJ1-1; D unresolved. The V end was cut by 3 bases, the J end by 4 bases, with 12 bases between. The CDR3 length is 14 residues. CDR1 is SGHTA and CDR2 is FQGNSA in the germline V gene. CDR3 in DNA: TGTGCCAGCAGCTTCGGTCAGTTTATCACTGAAGCTTTCTTT. Protein product: CASSFGQFITEAFF. The variable domain in full, completed from reference TRBV7-2 and TRBJ1-1, reads GAGVSQSPSNKVTEKGKDVELRCDPISGHTALYWYRQSLGQGLEFLIYFQGNSAPDKSGLPSDRFSAERTGGSVSTLTIQRTQQEDSAVYLCASSFGQFITEAFFGQGTRLTVV.